Detailed here is one T cell receptor (beta chain). The antigen is undetermined. 5'RACE primed from the constant segment yielded TCR alpha and TCR beta cDNA libraries bearing sample barcodes and UMIs. TCRdb recomputed calls from the 5' RACE reads with MiXCR, one row per CDR3 protein. Counted here are about 620,000 distinct CDR3 sequences, around 17% occurring once; the ten biggest clones make up 12%. This sample stems from a study of T-cell memory formation after mild COVID-19. Findings of the study overall: Contracting clones localized mainly to CM and EM when CD4+ and mainly to EMRA when CD8+.

Germline loops: CDR1 SGHTA, CDR2 FQGNSA. This CDR3 contains 18 residues. The V end lost 5 bases, the J end lost 4 bases, and 23 bases lay between the germline ends. The source of this sequence is an adult woman who had mild COVID-19 (a few samples of this study predate the infection). Cell type and time point are not known. The sequenced material came from PBMCs or a T cell subset sorted from them (not recorded which). The rearrangement joins TRBV7-2 to TRBJ2-2; D is perhaps TRBD2 (6 bases). Written as DNA, the CDR3 is TGTGCCAGCAGCCCCTTCCCCTTAGGTATTAGCGGCACCGGGGAGCTGTTTTTT. It codes for CASSPFPLGISGTGELFF.